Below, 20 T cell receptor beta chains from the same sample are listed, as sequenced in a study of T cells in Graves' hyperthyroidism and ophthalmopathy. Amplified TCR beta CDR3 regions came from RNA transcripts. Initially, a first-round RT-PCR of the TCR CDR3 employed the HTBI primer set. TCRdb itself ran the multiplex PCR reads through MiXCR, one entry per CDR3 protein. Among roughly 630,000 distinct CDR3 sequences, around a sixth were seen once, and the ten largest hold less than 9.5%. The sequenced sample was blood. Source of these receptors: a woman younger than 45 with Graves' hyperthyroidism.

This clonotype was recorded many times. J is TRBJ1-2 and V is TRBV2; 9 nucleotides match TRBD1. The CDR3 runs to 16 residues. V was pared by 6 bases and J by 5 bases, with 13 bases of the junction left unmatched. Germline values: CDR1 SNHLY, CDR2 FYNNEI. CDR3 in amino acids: CASRFFSGQGDYGYTF. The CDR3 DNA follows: TGTGCCAGCAGATTCTTTTCGGGACAGGGAGATTATGGCTACACCTTC.

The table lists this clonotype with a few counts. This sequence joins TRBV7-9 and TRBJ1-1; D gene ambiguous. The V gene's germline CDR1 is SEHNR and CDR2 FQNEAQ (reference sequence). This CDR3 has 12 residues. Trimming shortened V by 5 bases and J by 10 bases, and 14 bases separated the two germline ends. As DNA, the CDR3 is TGTGCCAGCAGCCCAGTTACCATGGGAGCTTTCTTT. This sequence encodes CASSPVTMGAFF.

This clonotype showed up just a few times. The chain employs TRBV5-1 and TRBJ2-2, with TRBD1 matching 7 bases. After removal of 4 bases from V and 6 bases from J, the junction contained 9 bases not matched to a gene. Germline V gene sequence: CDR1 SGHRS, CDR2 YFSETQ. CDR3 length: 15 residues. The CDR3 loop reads CASSPTTGEPGELFF. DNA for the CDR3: TGCGCCAGCAGCCCTACCACAGGGGAACCCGGGGAGCTGTTTTTT.

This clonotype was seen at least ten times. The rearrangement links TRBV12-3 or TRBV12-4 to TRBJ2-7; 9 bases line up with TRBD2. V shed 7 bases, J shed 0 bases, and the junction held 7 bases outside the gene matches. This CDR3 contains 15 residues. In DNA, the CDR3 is TGTGCCAGCACCTTAGCACTAGCGGGCTCCTACGAGCAGTACTTC. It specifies CASTLALAGSYEQYF.

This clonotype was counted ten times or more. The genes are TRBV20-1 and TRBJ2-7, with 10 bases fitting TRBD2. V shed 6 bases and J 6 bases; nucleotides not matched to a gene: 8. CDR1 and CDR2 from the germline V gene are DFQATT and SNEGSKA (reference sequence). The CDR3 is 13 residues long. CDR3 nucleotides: TGCAGTGCCCTAGCGGGAGATACGGGCGAGCAGTACTTC. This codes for CSALAGDTGEQYF.

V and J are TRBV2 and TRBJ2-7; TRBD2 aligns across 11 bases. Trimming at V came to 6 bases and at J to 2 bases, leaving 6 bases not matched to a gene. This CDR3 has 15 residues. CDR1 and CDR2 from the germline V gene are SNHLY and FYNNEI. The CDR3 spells CASREGLADTYEQYF. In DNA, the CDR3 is TGTGCCAGCAGGGAGGGACTAGCGGATACCTACGAGCAGTACTTC.

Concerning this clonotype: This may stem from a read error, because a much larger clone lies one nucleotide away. The CDR3 spells CASSRGDRGTNTGEPFF. The CDR3 DNA reads as TGTGCCAGCAGCCGGGGGGACAGGGGCACGAACACCGGGGAGCCGTTTTTT. The V and J genes are TRBV28 and TRBJ2-2; 10 bases agree with TRBD1. This CDR3 comprises 17 residues. Germline loops: CDR1 MDHEN, CDR2 SYDVKM.

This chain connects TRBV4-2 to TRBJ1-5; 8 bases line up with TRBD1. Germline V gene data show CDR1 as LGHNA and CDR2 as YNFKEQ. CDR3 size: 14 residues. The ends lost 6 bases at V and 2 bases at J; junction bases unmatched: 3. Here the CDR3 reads CASSMDRGNQPQHF. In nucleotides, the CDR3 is TGTGCCAGCAGTATGGACAGGGGCAATCAGCCCCAGCATTTT.

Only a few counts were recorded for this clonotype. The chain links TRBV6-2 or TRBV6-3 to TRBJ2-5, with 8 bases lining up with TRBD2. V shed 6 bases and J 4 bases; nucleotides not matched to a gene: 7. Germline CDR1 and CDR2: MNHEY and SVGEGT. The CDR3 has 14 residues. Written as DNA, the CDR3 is TGTGCCAGCAGCGGGAGGGCCTGGGGAGAGACCCAGTACTTC. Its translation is CASSGRAWGETQYF.

The CDR3 DNA sequence: TGCAGTGCTAGTAGACTAGCGGGAGCCACCGGGGAGCTGTTTTTT. Translated, it gives CSASRLAGATGELFF. The rearrangement joins TRBV20-1 to TRBJ2-2; 12 nucleotides match TRBD2. The CDR3 has 15 amino acids. Per the germline V gene, CDR1 is DFQATT and CDR2 is SNEGSKA (reference sequence). With V trimmed by 3 bases and J by 4 bases, 3 bases remained unmatched.

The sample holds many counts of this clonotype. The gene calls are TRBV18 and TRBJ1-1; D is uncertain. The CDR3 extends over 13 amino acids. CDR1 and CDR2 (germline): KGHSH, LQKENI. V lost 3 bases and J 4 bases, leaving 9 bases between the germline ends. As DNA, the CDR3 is TGTGCCAGCTCACCGGGCGGCCCCACTGAAGCTTTCTTT. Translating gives CASSPGGPTEAFF.

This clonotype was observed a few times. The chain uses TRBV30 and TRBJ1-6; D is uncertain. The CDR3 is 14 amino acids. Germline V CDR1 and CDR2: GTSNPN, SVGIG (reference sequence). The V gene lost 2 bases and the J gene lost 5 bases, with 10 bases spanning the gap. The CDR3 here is CAWSLKVDNSPLHF. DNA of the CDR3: TGTGCCTGGAGTCTGAAGGTGGATAATTCACCCCTCCACTTT.

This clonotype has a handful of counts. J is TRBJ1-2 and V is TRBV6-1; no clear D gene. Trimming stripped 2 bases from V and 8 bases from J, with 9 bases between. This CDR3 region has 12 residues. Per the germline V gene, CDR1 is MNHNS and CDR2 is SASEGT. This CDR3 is CASSESAGGYTF. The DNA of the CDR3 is TGTGCCAGCAGTGAATCGGCGGGGGGCTACACCTTC.

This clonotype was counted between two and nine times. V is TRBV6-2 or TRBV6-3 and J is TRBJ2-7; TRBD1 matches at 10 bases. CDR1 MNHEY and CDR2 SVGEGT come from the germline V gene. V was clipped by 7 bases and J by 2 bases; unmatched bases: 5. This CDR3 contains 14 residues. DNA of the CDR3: TGTGCCAGCACTAGGGACAGGGGAACCTACGAGCAGTACTTC. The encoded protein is CASTRDRGTYEQYF.

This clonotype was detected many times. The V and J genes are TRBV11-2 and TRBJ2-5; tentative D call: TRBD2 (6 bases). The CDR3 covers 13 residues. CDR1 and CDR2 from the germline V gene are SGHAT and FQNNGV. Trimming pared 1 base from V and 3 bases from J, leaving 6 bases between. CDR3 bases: TGTGCCAGCAGCTTAGGCGGGGAAGAGACCCAGTACTTC. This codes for CASSLGGEETQYF.

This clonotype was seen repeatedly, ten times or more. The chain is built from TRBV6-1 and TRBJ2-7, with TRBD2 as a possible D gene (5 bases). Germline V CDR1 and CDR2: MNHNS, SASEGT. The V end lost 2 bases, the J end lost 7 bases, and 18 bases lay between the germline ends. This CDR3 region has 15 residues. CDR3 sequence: CASSEQLGPSGEQYF. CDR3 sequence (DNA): TGTGCCAGCAGTGAACAGTTGGGCCCCTCGGGAGAGCAGTACTTC.

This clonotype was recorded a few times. The chain's CDR3 is CASSPLSGEETQYF. DNA for the CDR3: TGTGCCAGCTCACCACTGAGCGGGGAAGAGACCCAGTACTTC. The V call is TRBV18, the J call TRBJ2-5; TRBD2 agrees at 7 bases. The CDR3 runs 14 residues. CDR1 and CDR2 (germline): KGHSH, LQKENI. With 1 base clipped from V and 3 bases from J, the junction kept 2 bases outside the gene matches.

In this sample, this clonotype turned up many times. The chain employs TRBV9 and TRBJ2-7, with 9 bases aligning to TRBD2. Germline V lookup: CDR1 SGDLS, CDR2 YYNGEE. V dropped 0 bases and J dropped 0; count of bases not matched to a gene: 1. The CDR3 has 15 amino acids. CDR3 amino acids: CASSVGSGSSYEQYF. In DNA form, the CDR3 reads TGTGCCAGCAGCGTAGGTAGCGGGAGCTCCTACGAGCAGTACTTC.

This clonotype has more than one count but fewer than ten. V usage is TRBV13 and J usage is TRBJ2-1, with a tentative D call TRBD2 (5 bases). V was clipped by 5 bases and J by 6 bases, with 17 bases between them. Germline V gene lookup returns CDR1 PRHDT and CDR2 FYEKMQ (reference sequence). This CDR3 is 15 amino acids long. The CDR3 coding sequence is TGTGCCAGCAGCCTCGCGGCGGGCGGCCGCAATGAGCAGTTCTTC. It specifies CASSLAAGGRNEQFF.

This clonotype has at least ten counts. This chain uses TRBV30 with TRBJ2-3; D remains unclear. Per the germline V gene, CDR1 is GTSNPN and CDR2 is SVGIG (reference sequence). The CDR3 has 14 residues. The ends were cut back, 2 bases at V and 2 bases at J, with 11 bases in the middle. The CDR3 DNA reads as TGTGCCTGGAGTCCGCCTCCTGCCACAGATACGCAGTATTTT. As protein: CAWSPPPATDTQYF.